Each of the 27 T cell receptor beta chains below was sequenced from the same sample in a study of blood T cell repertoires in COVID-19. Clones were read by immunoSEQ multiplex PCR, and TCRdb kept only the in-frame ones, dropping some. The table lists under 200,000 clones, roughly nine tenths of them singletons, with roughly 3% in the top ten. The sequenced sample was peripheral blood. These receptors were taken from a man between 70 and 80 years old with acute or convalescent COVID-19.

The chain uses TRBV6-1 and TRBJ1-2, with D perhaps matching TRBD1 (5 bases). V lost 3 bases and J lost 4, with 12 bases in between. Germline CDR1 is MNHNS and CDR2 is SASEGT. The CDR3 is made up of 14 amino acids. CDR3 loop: CASSDPGRGYGYTF. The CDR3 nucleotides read TGTGCCAGCAGTGACCCGGGGCGGGGCTATGGCTACACCTTC.

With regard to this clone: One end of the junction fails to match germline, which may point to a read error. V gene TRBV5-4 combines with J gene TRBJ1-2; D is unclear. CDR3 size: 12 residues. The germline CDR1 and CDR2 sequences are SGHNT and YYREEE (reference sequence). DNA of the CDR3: TGTGCCAGCAGCTTGATTGGGAGTGTCGGGGACTTC. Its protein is CASSLIGSVGDF.

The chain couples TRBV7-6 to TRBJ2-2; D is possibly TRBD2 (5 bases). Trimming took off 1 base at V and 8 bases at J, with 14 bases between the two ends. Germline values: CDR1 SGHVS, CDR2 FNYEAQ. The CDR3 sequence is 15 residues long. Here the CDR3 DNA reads TGTGCCAGCAGCTTAGGGACGATCTTAGCGGGGGAGCTGTTTTTT. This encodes CASSLGTILAGELFF.

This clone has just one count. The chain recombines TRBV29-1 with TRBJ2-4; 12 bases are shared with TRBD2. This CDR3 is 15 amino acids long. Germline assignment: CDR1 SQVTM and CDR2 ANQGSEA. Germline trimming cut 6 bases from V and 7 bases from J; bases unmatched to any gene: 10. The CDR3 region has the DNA TGCAGCGTCGCTTATACTAGCGGGGGGAATAACATTCAGTACTTC. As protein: CSVAYTSGGNNIQYF.

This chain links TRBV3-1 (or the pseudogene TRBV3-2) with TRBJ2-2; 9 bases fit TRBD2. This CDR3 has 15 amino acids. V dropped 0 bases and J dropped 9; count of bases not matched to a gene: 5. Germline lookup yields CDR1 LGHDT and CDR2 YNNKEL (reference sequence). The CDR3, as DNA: TGTGCCAGCAGCCAAGACTTGCGGGAGGGCCGGGAGCTGTTTTTT. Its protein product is CASSQDLREGRELFF.

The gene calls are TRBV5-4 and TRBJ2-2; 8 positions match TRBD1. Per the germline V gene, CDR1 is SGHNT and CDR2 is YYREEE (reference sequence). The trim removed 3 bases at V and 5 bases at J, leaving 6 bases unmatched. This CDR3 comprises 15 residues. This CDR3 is CASSSRTGSTGELFF. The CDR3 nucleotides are TGTGCCAGCAGCTCCCGGACAGGGAGTACCGGGGAGCTGTTTTTT.

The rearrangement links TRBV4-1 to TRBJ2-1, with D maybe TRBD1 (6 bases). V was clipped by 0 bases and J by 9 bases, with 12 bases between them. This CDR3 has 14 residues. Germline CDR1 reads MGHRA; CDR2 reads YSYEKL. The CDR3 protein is CASSQDNTGSEQFF. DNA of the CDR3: TGCGCCAGCAGCCAAGATAATACAGGGAGTGAGCAGTTCTTC.

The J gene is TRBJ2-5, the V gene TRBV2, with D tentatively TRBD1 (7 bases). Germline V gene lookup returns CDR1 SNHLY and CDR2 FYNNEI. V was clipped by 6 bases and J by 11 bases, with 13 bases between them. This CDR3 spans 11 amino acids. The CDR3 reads CASRAEGAQYF. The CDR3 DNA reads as TGTGCCAGCAGGGCGGAGGGGGCACAGTACTTC. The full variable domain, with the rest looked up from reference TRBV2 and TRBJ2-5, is EPEVTQTPSHQVTQMGQEVILRCVPISNHLYFYWYRQILGQKVEFLVSFYNNEISEKSEIFDDQFSVERPDGSNFTLKIRSTKLEDSAMYFCASRAEGAQYFGPGTRLLVL.

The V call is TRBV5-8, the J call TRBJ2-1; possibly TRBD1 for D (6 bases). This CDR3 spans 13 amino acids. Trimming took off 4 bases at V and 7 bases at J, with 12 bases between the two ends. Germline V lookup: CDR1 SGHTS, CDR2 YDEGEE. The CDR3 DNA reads TGTGCCAGCAGCGAGACAGGAGCTAATGAGCAGTTCTTC. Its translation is CASSETGANEQFF.

The CDR3 sequence: CASSVGLQRGYGYTF. DNA for the CDR3: TGTGCCAGCAGCGTAGGACTCCAGCGGGGCTATGGCTACACCTTC. This chain uses TRBV9 with TRBJ1-2; D unresolved. CDR1 is SGDLS, CDR2 YYNGEE, per germline. Trimming removed 0 bases from V and 4 bases from J, with 13 bases in between. The CDR3 extends over 15 amino acids.

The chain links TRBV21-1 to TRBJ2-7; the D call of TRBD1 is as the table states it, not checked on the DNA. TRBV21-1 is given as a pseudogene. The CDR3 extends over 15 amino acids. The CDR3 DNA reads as TGTGCCAGCAGCAAATGGACAGGGGGATACTACGAGCAGTACTTC. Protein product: CASSKWTGGYYEQYF.

The CDR3, as DNA: TGTGCCACCAGTGAAGGAGATAACTCCTACGAGCAGTACTTC. This translates into CATSEGDNSYEQYF. This chain uses TRBV24-1 with TRBJ2-7; D gene uncertain. The V gene's germline CDR1 is KGHDR and CDR2 SFDVKD. CDR3 length: 14 amino acids. V dropped 4 bases and J dropped 0 bases, with 9 bases sitting between them.

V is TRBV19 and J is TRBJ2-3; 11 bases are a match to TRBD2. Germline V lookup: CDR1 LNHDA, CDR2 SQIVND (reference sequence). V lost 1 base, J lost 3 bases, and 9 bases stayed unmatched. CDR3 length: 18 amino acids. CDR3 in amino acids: CASSIGLTSGSSTDTQYF. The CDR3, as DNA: TGTGCCAGTAGTATAGGCCTTACTAGCGGGAGTTCGACAGATACGCAGTATTTT.

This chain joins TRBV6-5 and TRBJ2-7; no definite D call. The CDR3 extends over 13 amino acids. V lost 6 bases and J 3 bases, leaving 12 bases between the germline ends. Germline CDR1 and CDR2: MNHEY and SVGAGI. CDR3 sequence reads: CASRSLDGYEQYF. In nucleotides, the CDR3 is TGTGCCAGCAGATCGCTAGACGGCTACGAGCAGTACTTC.

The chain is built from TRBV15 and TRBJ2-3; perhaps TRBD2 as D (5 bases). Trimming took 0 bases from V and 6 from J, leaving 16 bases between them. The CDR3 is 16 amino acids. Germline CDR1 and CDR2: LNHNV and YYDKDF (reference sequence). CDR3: CATSRDLATGVDTQYF. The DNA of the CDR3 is TGTGCCACCAGCAGAGACTTAGCGACCGGGGTTGATACGCAGTATTTT.

The CDR3 loop is CASSPGTGDQPQHF. DNA for the CDR3: TGTGCCAGCTCACCTGGGACAGGGGATCAGCCCCAGCATTTT. The gene calls are TRBV18 and TRBJ1-5; 10 bases align to TRBD1. Germline CDR1 reads KGHSH; CDR2 reads LQKENI. Unmatched junction bases numbered 1, after V lost 3 bases and J lost 5 bases. This CDR3 comprises 14 residues.

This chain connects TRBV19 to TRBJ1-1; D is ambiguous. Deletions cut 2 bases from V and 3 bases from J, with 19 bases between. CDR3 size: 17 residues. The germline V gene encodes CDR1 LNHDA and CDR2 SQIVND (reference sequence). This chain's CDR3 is CASSIRTGSNGYTEAFF. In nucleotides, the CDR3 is TGTGCCAGTAGTATACGGACCGGGAGCAACGGTTACACTGAAGCTTTCTTT. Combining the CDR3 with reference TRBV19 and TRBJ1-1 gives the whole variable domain DGGITQSPKYLFRKEGQNVTLSCEQNLNHDAMYWYRQDPGQGLRLIYYSQIVNDFQKGDIAEGYSVSREKKESFPLTVTSAQKNPTAFYLCASSIRTGSNGYTEAFFGQGTRLTVV.

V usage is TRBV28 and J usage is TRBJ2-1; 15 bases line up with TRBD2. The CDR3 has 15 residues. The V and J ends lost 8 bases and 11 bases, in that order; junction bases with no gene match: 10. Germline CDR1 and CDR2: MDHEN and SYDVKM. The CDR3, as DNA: TGTGCCAGCGGCCCCGCCGGGACTAGCGGGGGGAAGCAGTTCTTC. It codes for CASGPAGTSGGKQFF.

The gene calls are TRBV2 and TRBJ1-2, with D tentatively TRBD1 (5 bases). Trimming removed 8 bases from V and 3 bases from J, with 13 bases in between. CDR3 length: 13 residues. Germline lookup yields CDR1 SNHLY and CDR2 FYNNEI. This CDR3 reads CASGGDLDYGYTF. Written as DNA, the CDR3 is TGTGCCAGCGGGGGGGACTTGGACTATGGCTACACCTTC.

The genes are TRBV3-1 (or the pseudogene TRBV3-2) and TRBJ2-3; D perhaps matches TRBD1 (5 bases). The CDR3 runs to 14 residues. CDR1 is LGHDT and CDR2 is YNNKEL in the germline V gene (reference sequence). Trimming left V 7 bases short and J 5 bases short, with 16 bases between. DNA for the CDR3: TGTGCCAGCAATCGGGCAGGGTTCTTAGATACGCAGTATTTT. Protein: CASNRAGFLDTQYF.

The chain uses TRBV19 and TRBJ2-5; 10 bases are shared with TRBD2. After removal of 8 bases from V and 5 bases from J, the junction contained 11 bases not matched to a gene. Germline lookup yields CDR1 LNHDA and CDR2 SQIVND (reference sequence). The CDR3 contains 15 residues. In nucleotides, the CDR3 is TGTGCCAGTCAAAATAGCCCGGGACTAGCGGAGACCCAGTACTTC. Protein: CASQNSPGLAETQYF.

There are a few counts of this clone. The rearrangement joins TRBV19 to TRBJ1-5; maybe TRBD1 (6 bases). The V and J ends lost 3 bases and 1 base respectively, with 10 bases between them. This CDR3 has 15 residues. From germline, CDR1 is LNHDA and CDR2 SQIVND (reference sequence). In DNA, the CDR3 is TGTGCCAGTAGTATCGAGGGGGAGAGCAATCAGCCCCAGCATTTT. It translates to CASSIEGESNQPQHF.

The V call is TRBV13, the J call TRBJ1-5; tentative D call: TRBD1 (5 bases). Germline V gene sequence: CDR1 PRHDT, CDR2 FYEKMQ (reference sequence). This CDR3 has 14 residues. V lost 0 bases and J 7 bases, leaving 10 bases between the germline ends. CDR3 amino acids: CASSLGSGMQPQHF. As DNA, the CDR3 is TGTGCCAGCAGCTTAGGGTCAGGGATGCAGCCCCAGCATTTT.

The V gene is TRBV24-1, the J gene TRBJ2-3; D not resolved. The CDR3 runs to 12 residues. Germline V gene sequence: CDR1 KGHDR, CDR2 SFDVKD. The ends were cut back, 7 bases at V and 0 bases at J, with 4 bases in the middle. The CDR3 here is CATSGSTDTQYF. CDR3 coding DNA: TGTGCCACCAGCGGTAGCACAGATACGCAGTATTTT.

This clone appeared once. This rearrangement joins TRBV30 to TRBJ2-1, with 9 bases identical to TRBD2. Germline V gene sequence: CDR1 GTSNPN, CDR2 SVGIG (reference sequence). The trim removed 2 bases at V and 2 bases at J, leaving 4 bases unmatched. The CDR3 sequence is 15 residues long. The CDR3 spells CAWSQKRGAYNEQFF. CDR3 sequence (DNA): TGTGCCTGGAGTCAAAAGCGGGGGGCCTACAATGAGCAGTTCTTC.

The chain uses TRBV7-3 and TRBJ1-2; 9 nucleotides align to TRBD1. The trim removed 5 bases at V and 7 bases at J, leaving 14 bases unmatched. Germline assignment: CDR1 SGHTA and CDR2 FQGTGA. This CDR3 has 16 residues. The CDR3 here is CASSHSFRDRAGGYTF. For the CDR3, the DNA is TGTGCCAGCAGCCACTCTTTTCGGGACAGGGCAGGTGGCTACACCTTC.

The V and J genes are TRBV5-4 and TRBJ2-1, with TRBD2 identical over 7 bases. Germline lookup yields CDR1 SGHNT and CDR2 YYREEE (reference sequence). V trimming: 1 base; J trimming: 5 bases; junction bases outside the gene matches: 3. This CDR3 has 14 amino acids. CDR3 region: CASSLSLADNEQFF. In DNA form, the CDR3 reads TGTGCCAGCAGCTTGTCGCTAGCGGACAATGAGCAGTTCTTC.